The 11 T cell receptor beta chains below were found in one sample sequenced in a study of blood T cell repertoires in COVID-19 (dated by TCRdb to the early 2020s). The library came from the immunoSEQ multiplex PCR assay. TCRdb provides this immuneACCESS table in a form limited to in-frame rearrangements. Some clones are lacking; in checked studies, under half of them reflect an unresolved V gene, and why the rest are absent is not known. The sample data list fewer than 400,000 clones, and 80% to 90% of these were observed just once. In total, the top ten clones hold 3.5% to 5% of the sample. Material for sequencing was PBMCs or T cells enriched from blood (not recorded which). These receptor sequences come from a man between 25 and 39 years old who had recovered from COVID-19.

V and J are TRBV19 and TRBJ2-4; D perhaps matches TRBD2 (5 bases). Trimming removed 6 bases from V and 2 bases from J, with 11 bases in between. This CDR3 contains 14 residues. Per the germline V gene, CDR1 is LNHDA and CDR2 is SQIVND (reference sequence). The DNA of the CDR3 is TGTGCCAGTAGGCGACTACTACCCAAAAACATTCAGTACTTC. It codes for CASRRLLPKNIQYF.

The chain links TRBV7-6 to TRBJ1-2, with D possibly matching TRBD1 (6 bases). The CDR3 runs to 17 residues. Germline values: CDR1 SGHVS, CDR2 FNYEAQ. V lost 5 bases, J lost 1 base, and 20 bases lay in between. CDR3 nucleotides: TGTGCCAGCAGCATGGGCGGGGGGGCGATATTTAACTATGGCTACACCTTC. Protein product: CASSMGGGAIFNYGYTF.

The chain employs TRBV11-2 and TRBJ2-7, with 7 bases identical to TRBD2. J was trimmed by 2 bases and V by 5 bases; bases with no gene match: 6. The CDR3 is 14 amino acids. Germline CDR1 is SGHAT and CDR2 is FQNNGV. The CDR3 reads CASSTPGGTYEQYF. CDR3 DNA: TGTGCCAGCAGCACCCCCGGGGGGACCTACGAGCAGTACTTC.

The chain links TRBV28 to TRBJ1-4; 9 bases agree with TRBD1. This CDR3 has 16 amino acids. Looked up from germline, CDR1 is MDHEN and CDR2 is SYDVKM. This chain's CDR3 is CATTGGAIITNEKLFF. CDR3 DNA: TGTGCGACCACAGGGGGCGCGATAATCACTAATGAAAAACTGTTTTTT.

In its sample, this clone was seen once. The chain links TRBV6-5 to TRBJ2-7; a weak D match, TRBD2 (6 bases). This CDR3 has 14 amino acids. Trimming removed 7 bases at V and 5 bases at J, with 18 bases between. Germline V gene sequence: CDR1 MNHEY, CDR2 SVGAGI. This CDR3 is CASTPSGTFHEQYF. The CDR3 coding sequence is TGTGCCAGCACCCCGTCCGGGACTTTCCACGAGCAGTACTTC.

A single count supports this clone. The CDR3 sequence: CASSSPGIYGYTF. The DNA for the CDR3 is TGTGCCAGCAGTTCCCCAGGGATCTATGGCTACACCTTC. The genes are TRBV27 and TRBJ1-2; D is possibly TRBD1 (5 bases). The V end was cut by 4 bases, the J end by 4 bases, with 10 bases between. In germline, CDR1 is MNHEY, CDR2 SMNVEV (reference sequence). The CDR3 sequence is 13 residues long.

This clone was seen a handful of times. The V and J genes are TRBV5-1 and TRBJ2-7; 8 bases are a match to TRBD1. The CDR3 runs 16 residues. Looked up from germline, CDR1 is SGHRS and CDR2 is YFSETQ. After removal of 2 bases from V and 0 bases from J, the junction contained 7 bases not matched to a gene. CDR3 nucleotides: TGCGCCAGCAGCTTTGAGAGACAGGGGCCCTCCTACGAGCAGTACTTC. Translated: CASSFERQGPSYEQYF.

The chain employs TRBV2 and TRBJ2-7, with 8 nucleotides matching TRBD2. The CDR3 has 15 amino acids. Germline values: CDR1 SNHLY, CDR2 FYNNEI. The J segment lost 2 bases and the V segment lost 6 bases, leaving 9 bases of the junction unmatched. CDR3 in DNA: TGTGCCAGCAGGGCCAGCGGGAGTTCCCCCTACGAGCAGTACTTC. Its protein product is CASRASGSSPYEQYF.

This clone was observed once. The chain couples TRBV4-1 to TRBJ1-2; D is ambiguous. Germline V gene data show CDR1 as MGHRA and CDR2 as YSYEKL. This CDR3 contains 15 residues. V dropped 4 bases and J dropped 4 bases, with 16 bases sitting between them. The CDR3 DNA reads TGCGCCAGCAGCCTAGCACCGGGCAGCGGCTATGGCTACACCTTC. It encodes CASSLAPGSGYGYTF.

The genes are TRBV5-1 and TRBJ2-1; possible D gene TRBD2, 7 bases. Germline lookup yields CDR1 SGHRS and CDR2 YFSETQ. The V end lost 1 base, the J end lost 8 bases, and 16 bases lay between the germline ends. The CDR3 is made up of 15 amino acids. DNA of the CDR3: TGCGCCAGCAGCTTGTCGCCGGGGGGCGGGGATGAGCAGTTCTTC. Protein sequence: CASSLSPGGGDEQFF. The variable domain in full, completed from reference TRBV5-1 and TRBJ2-1, reads KAGVTQTPRYLIKTRGQQVTLSCSPISGHRSVSWYQQTPGQGLQFLFEYFSETQRNKGNFPGRFSGRQFSNSRSEMNVSTLELGDSALYLCASSLSPGGGDEQFFGPGTRLTVL.

This clone was detected only a few times. The V gene is TRBV6-5, the J gene TRBJ2-3; 8 nucleotides align to TRBD2. Germline values: CDR1 MNHEY, CDR2 SVGAGI. Trimming removed 4 bases from V and 2 bases from J; junction bases left unmatched: 5. CDR3 length: 15 residues. The CDR3: CASSLLAGTTDTQYF. CDR3 DNA: TGTGCCAGCAGTTTATTAGCGGGAACCACAGATACGCAGTATTTT.